The clone carrying this T cell receptor beta chain was seen just once. A read error may account for a junction end that differs from germline. With template switching, a universal primer site was added, and the cDNA carried unique molecular identifiers. TCRdb reprocessed the 5' RACE reads with MiXCR, giving one entry per CDR3 protein. Of a few hundred thousand distinct CDR3 sequences in the sample, 9.5% to 10% were seen once. This record comes from a study of identical twins. CDR1 is LNHDA and CDR2 is SQIVND in the germline V gene (reference sequence). The length of the CDR3 is 13 residues. These data also formed part of another study, on yellow fever vaccine responses in identical twins.

The sample consisted of PBMCs. The chain is built from TRBV19 and TRBJ2-1; 8 bases fit TRBD2. The receptor comes from a woman aged 18-29 years in good health. The CDR3 DNA sequence: TGTGCCTGTAGTTACGGGGGGGCTAATGAGCAGTTCTTC. Protein product: CACSYGGANEQFF.